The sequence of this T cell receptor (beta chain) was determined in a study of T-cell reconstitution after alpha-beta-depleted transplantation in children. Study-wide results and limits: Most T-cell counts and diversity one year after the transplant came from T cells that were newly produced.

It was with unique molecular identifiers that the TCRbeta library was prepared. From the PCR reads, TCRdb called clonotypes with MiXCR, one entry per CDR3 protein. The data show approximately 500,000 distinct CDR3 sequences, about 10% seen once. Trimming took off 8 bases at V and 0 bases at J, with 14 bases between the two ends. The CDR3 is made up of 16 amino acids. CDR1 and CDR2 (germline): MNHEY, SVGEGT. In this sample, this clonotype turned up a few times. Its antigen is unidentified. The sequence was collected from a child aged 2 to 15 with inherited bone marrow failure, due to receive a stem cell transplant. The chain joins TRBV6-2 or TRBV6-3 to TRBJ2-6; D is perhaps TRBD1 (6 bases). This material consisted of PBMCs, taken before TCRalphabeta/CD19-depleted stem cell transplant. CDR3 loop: CASDGQLLSGANVLTF. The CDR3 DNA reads TGTGCCAGCGATGGACAGTTGCTCTCTGGGGCCAACGTCCTGACTTTC.